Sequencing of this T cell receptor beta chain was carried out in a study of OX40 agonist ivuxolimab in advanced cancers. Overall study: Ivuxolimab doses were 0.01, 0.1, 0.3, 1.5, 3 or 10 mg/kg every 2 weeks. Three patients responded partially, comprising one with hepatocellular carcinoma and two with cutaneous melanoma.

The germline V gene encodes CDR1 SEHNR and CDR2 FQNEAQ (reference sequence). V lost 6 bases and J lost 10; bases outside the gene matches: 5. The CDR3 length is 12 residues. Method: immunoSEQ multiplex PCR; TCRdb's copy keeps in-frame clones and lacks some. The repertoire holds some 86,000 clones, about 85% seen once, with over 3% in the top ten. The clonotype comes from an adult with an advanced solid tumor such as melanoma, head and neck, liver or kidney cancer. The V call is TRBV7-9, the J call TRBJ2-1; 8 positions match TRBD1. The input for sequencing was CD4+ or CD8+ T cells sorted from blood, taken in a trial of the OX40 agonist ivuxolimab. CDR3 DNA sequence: TGTGCCAGCAGTTCAGGGGGCTGGGAGCAGTTCTTC. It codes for CASSSGGWEQFF.